This entry concerns a single T cell receptor beta chain. Its antigen is not identified. This CDR3 region has 16 residues. Trimming at V came to 2 bases and at J to 9 bases, leaving 11 bases not matched to a gene. The germline V gene has CDR1 MDHEN and CDR2 SYDVKM. The data stem from a study of cytomegalovirus exposure and HLA in healthy donors. The study, taken as a whole, reports: A later examination showed that TCR association rates differed by HLA locus, with DRB1 most and HLA-C fewest. Roughly uniform depth of sequencing across donors was assumed in presence/absence analyses. TCR beta chains associated with HLA were, in a later analysis, more clonally expanded than equally common others.

A multiplex PCR was run with 60 Vbeta primers and 13 Jbeta primers. Some clones are missing from TCRdb's copy, which holds only in-frame ones; the method was immunoSEQ multiplex PCR. The data contain tens of thousands of clones, 76% of them singletons. This sequence joins TRBV28 and TRBJ2-2; 8 bases agree with TRBD1. Sequencing was done on a sample of PBMCs. The origin of this receptor is a male donor in good health and CMV-seronegative. The CDR3 coding sequence is TGTGCCAGCAGTTTAGGCGGGACAGGTGGTTTTCGGGAGCTGTTTTTT. Its protein is CASSLGGTGGFRELFF.